A selection of T cell receptor beta chains follows, all from one sample in a study of PD-1 blockade in classical Hodgkin lymphoma. TCRdb keeps only in-frame clones here, not all; method: immunoSEQ multiplex PCR. The repertoire consists of about 150,000 clones, with less than 80% occurring once and the leading ten covering 7% to 9.5%. This specimen consisted of peripheral blood mononuclear cells (PBMCs), obtained before the second cycle of nivolumab. The source of these receptors is a human donor with classical Hodgkin lymphoma. CDR3s include the opening cysteine and the closing phenylalanine or tryptophan. D genes are given only for firm matches. For some rows the clone size is stated as once, few or many, or as a class when expanded; others skip it.

clone_size	v_call	d_call	j_call	cdr3_aa	cdr3_nt
once	TRBV19	TRBD1	TRBJ1-5	CASSIDVWTGRNQPQHF	TGTGCCAGTAGTATAGATGTGTGGACAGGGAGAAATCAGCCCCAGCATTTT
-	TRBV2	-	TRBJ1-5	CASSVGRDYQPQHF	TGTGCCAGCAGTGTTGGCAGGGATTATCAGCCCCAGCATTTT
-	TRBV5-4	TRBD2	TRBJ2-7	CASSGGGLSYEQYF	TGTGCCAGCTCCGGGGGGGGCCTCTCCTACGAGCAGTACTTC
-	TRBV11-2	-	TRBJ2-5	CASSRPPETQYF	TGTGCCAGCAGCCGCCCTCCGGAGACCCAGTACTTC
-	TRBV29-1	-	TRBJ1-3	CSVGTAGNTIYF	TGCAGCGTTGGGACAGCCGGAAACACCATATATTTT
few	TRBV7-2	-	TRBJ1-6	CASSTGYNSPLHF	TGTGCCAGCAGTACAGGGTATAATTCACCCCTCCACTTT
few	TRBV29-1	-	TRBJ1-2	CSVIRDTSQPYGYTF	TGCAGCGTTATAAGGGACACGAGCCAACCTTATGGCTACACCTTC
-	TRBV6-6	-	TRBJ1-2	CASSYVPEPIYGYTF	TGTGCCAGCAGTTACGTCCCAGAGCCTATCTATGGCTACACCTTC
-	TRBV10-3	TRBD1	TRBJ2-7	CAISEGDRRYYEQYF	TGTGCCATCAGTGAGGGGGACAGGCGCTACTACGAGCAGTACTTC
-	TRBV6-6	-	TRBJ2-5	CASSPSGAQETQYF	TGTGCCAGCAGCCCGAGCGGTGCTCAAGAGACCCAGTACTTC
-	TRBV7-3	-	TRBJ2-2	CASSLMTGELFF	TGTGCCAGCAGCTTAATGACCGGGGAGCTGTTTTTT
-	TRBV7-6	-	TRBJ2-5	CASSLGGGQETQYF	TGTGCCAGCAGCTTAGGCGGTGGGCAAGAGACCCAGTACTTC
-	TRBV6-5	-	TRBJ1-2	CASSPWEGGGGYTF	TGTGCCAGCAGTCCCTGGGAGGGGGGGGGAGGCTACACCTTC
-	TRBV7-9	-	TRBJ2-2	CASPQLGQGMNTGELFF	TGTGCCAGCCCACAATTAGGGCAGGGAATGAACACCGGGGAGCTGTTTTTT
once	TRBV5-1	TRBD1	TRBJ1-4	CASSLTGVVEKLFF	TGCGCCAGCAGCTTGACAGGGGTGGTCGAAAAACTGTTTTTT
-	TRBV9	TRBD2	TRBJ2-1	CASSVVSGGSSYNEQFF	TGTGCCAGCAGCGTAGTTAGCGGGGGGAGCTCCTACAATGAGCAGTTCTTC
once	TRBV9	-	TRBJ2-7	CASSVGVKSEQYF	TGTGCCAGCAGCGTAGGGGTTAAGTCCGAGCAGTACTTC
-	TRBV7-9	-	TRBJ1-4	CASSLAAVTLEKLFF	TGTGCCAGCAGCTTAGCCGCGGTCACCTTAGAAAAACTGTTTTTT
few	TRBV27	-	TRBJ1-5	CASSFAGGSNQPQHF	TGTGCCAGCAGTTTCGCGGGAGGAAGCAATCAGCCCCAGCATTTT
-	TRBV6-4	-	TRBJ2-6	CASSERASGVHSGANVLTF	TGTGCCAGCAGTGAGAGGGCGTCCGGGGTCCACTCTGGGGCCAACGTCCTGACTTTC
-	TRBV6-6	-	TRBJ2-7	CASSLGQNEQYF	TGTGCCAGCAGCTTAGGACAAAACGAGCAGTACTTC
-	TRBV6-5	TRBD1	TRBJ1-1	CASSYLGTENTEAFF	TGTGCCAGCAGTTACTTGGGGACAGAGAACACTGAAGCTTTCTTT
many	TRBV13	TRBD2	TRBJ2-7	CASSLGLLAGVHEQYF	TGTGCCAGCAGCTTAGGTCTGCTAGCGGGAGTCCACGAGCAGTACTTC
-	TRBV2	TRBD1	TRBJ1-5	CATAETGYQPQHF	TGTGCCACCGCCGAGACAGGGTATCAGCCCCAGCATTTT
-	TRBV9	TRBD1	TRBJ1-1	CASSADRREAFF	TGTGCCAGCAGCGCGGACAGGCGAGAAGCTTTCTTT